A selection of T cell receptor beta chains follows, all from one sample in a study of cytomegalovirus exposure and HLA in healthy donors. Generated by immunoSEQ multiplex PCR, the TCRdb table keeps only in-frame clones and is missing some. The sample yields approximately 110,000 clones, about 80% seen once. Material for sequencing was PBMCs. These receptors came from a woman aged 18-35 years in good health and CMV-seropositive. The CDR3 runs from the conserved cysteine through the conserved F or W. A D gene is named only where the DNA matches it firmly. Size tells how often a clone was seen (once, few, many) or the class of an expanded clone, and some rows leave it out.

J gene,CDR3 length,V gene,clone size,D gene,CDR3 DNA,CDR3 protein
TRBJ2-7,12,TRBV27,NA,TRBD1,TGTGCCAGCAGTTTACACAGGGGCGAGCAGTACTTC,CASSLHRGEQYF
TRBJ1-2,15,TRBV5-1,NA,TRBD1,TGCGCCAGCAGCTTGGAGCCAGGGGGAAACTATGGCTACACCTTC,CASSLEPGGNYGYTF
TRBJ1-3,13,TRBV6-1,NA,NA,TGTGCCAGCAGCGCAACTTTTGGAAACACCATATATTTT,CASSATFGNTIYF
TRBJ2-1,15,TRBV30,NA,TRBD2,TGTGCCTGGGAAGGGACTAGCGGGATAGGGGAGGAGCAGTTCTTC,CAWEGTSGIGEEQFF
TRBJ2-3,16,TRBV5-4,NA,TRBD2,TGTGCCAGCAGCTTGGGGACTAGCGGGAGTGAGGATACGCAGTATTTT,CASSLGTSGSEDTQYF
TRBJ2-2,20,TRBV29-1,few,TRBD1,TGCAGCGCCACCGGGTTTCACAAGACAGGGTTGCCTTCATACACCGGGGAGCTGTTTTTT,CSATGFHKTGLPSYTGELFF
TRBJ1-4,15,TRBV30,NA,NA,TGTGCCTGGCCGCCGGAGGAGGCAACTAATGAAAAACTGTTTTTT,CAWPPEEATNEKLFF
TRBJ2-3,15,TRBV4-1,NA,NA,TGCGCCAGCAGCCGTACAAGCGGGAGCACAGATACGCAGTATTTT,CASSRTSGSTDTQYF
TRBJ2-7,18,TRBV4-2,once,TRBD2,TGTGCCAGCAGCCAAGATTATTATTGGACTAGCGTGACCTACGAGCAGTACTTC,CASSQDYYWTSVTYEQYF
TRBJ2-4,16,TRBV4-1,NA,TRBD1,TGCGCCAGCAGCCGAACGGACAGGGGCGGCGGAAACATTCAGTACTTC,CASSRTDRGGGNIQYF
TRBJ2-7,16,TRBV7-9,NA,TRBD1,TGTGCCAGCAGCCTGCACCGAGGGACAGTGTCCTACGAGCAGTACTTC,CASSLHRGTVSYEQYF
TRBJ2-3,14,TRBV27,NA,NA,TGTGCCAGCAGTTTGTACCAGGGAACAGATACGCAGTATTTT,CASSLYQGTDTQYF
TRBJ2-7,13,TRBV5-4,NA,TRBD1,TGTGCCAGCAGCGGCGGACAGGGCTACGAGCAGTACTTC,CASSGGQGYEQYF
TRBJ2-7,13,TRBV27,NA,NA,TGTGCCAGCAGTTTAAGGGGGACCTACGAGCAGTACTTC,CASSLRGTYEQYF
TRBJ1-5,15,TRBV2,few,NA,TGTGCCAGCAGTGTAGACAGCTCTTTAGGGCAGCCCCAGCATTTT,CASSVDSSLGQPQHF
TRBJ2-1,16,TRBV29-1,NA,TRBD2,TGCAGCGTTTTCCCCCTAGCGGGAAAAGTGCACAATGAGCAGTTCTTC,CSVFPLAGKVHNEQFF
TRBJ1-5,13,TRBV10-1,NA,NA,TGCGCCAGCAGTGGAGGCTCCAATCAGCCCCAGCATTTT,CASSGGSNQPQHF
TRBJ1-5,15,TRBV30,NA,NA,TGTGCCTGGAGTGTAAAGGGCGCGGCGGGTCAGCCCCAGCATTTT,CAWSVKGAAGQPQHF
TRBJ2-2,17,TRBV28,NA,TRBD1,TGTGCCAGCACCCTAGATGGGGCGACAGGGTTCTCCGGGGAGCTGTTTTTT,CASTLDGATGFSGELFF
TRBJ2-1,15,TRBV11-2,NA,TRBD2,TGTGCCAGCAGCTCTTATAGCGGGAGTTACAATGAGCAGTTCTTC,CASSSYSGSYNEQFF
TRBJ1-1,14,TRBV5-1,NA,NA,TGCGCCAGCAGCCTCCAAGGACTTTCCACTGAAGCTTTCTTT,CASSLQGLSTEAFF
TRBJ2-6,16,TRBV28,NA,NA,TGTGCCAGCGTTGGAGGAGAGGGCCACGGGGCCAACGTCCTGACTTTC,CASVGGEGHGANVLTF
TRBJ2-7,14,TRBV18,NA,NA,TGTGCCAGCTCACCTCCGGGCGGGCGGAACGAGCAGTACTTC,CASSPPGGRNEQYF
TRBJ2-7,16,TRBV19,NA,NA,TGTGCCAGTAGTGCCCCCTTTATTGGGGCGGTGTACGAGCAGTACTTC,CASSAPFIGAVYEQYF
TRBJ2-2,12,TRBV9,NA,NA,TGTGCCAGCAGCCGGGACACCGGGGAGCTGTTTTTT,CASSRDTGELFF
TRBJ2-7,16,TRBV5-8,once,TRBD1,TGTGCCAGCAGCTTGATTCCAGGGGGCCGGTCCTACGAGCAGTACTTC,CASSLIPGGRSYEQYF